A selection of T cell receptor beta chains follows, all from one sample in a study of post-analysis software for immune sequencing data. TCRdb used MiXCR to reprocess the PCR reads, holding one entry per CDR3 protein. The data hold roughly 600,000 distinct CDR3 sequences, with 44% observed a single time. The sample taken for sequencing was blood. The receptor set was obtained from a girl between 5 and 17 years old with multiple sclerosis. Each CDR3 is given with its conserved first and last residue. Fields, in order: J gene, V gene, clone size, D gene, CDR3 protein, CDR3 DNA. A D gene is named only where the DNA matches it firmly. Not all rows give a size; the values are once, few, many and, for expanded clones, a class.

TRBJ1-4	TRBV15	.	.	CATSREGLSNEKLFF	TGTGCCACCAGCAGAGAAGGGCTCTCTAATGAAAAACTGTTTTTT
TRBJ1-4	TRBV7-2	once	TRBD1	CASSTGTGPNEKLFF	TGTGCCAGCAGCACCGGGACAGGGCCGAATGAAAAACTGTTTTTT
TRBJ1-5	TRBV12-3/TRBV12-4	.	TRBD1	CASSGTGVSNQPQHF	TGTGCCAGCAGTGGGACAGGGGTTAGCAATCAGCCCCAGCATTTT
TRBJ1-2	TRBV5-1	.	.	CASARDNSYGYTF	TGCGCCAGCGCCCGGGACAACTCCTATGGCTACACCTTC
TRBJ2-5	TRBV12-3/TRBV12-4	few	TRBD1	CASSSGTGPLEETQYF	TGTGCCAGCAGTTCCGGGACAGGGCCTTTGGAGGAGACCCAGTACTTC
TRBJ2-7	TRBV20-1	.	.	CSAVIQGSLYEQYF	TGCAGTGCTGTTATACAGGGTTCCCTCTACGAGCAGTACTTC
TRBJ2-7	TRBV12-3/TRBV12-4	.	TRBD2	CATAYGGRSPADYEQYF	TGTGCCACGGCGTATGGCGGGAGGTCCCCCGCGGACTACGAGCAGTACTTC
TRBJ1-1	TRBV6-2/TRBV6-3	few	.	CASSLSVRSTEAFF	TGTGCCAGCAGTCTTTCGGTCCGATCGACTGAAGCTTTCTTT
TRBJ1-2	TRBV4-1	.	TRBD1	CASSQEGTASNYGYTF	TGCGCCAGCAGCCAAGAAGGGACAGCATCCAACTATGGCTACACCTTC
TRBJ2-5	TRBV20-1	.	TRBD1	CSVVDRGQEETQYF	TGCAGTGTCGTGGACAGGGGGCAGGAAGAGACCCAGTACTTC
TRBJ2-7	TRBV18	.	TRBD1	CASSPPTGVYEQYF	TGTGCCAGCTCACCACCGACAGGGGTCTACGAGCAGTACTTC
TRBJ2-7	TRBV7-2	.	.	CASSSTGPTYEQYF	TGTGCCAGCAGCAGTACGGGACCTACCTACGAGCAGTACTTC
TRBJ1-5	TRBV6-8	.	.	CASSYSTGTHQPQHF	TGTGCCAGCAGTTACTCGACGGGTACCCATCAGCCCCAGCATTTT
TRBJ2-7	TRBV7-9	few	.	CASSPSRGEQYF	TGTGCCAGCAGCCCCTCGAGAGGCGAGCAGTACTTC
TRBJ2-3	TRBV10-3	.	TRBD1	CAISGGQGRTDTQYF	TGTGCCATCAGTGGCGGACAGGGGAGGACAGATACGCAGTATTTT
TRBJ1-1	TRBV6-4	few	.	CASSEPDSSSNTEAFF	TGTGCCAGCAGTGAGCCCGACAGTTCTTCGAACACTGAAGCTTTCTTT
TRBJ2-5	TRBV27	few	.	CASSWSPKETQYF	TGTGCCAGCAGTTGGAGCCCCAAAGAGACCCAGTACTTC
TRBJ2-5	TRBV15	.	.	CATSRDRGAGAGETQYF	TGTGCCACCAGCAGAGATCGGGGGGCAGGGGCCGGGGAGACCCAGTACTTC
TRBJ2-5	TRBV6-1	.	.	CASRGTHQETQYF	TGTGCCAGCAGGGGGACACACCAAGAGACCCAGTACTTC
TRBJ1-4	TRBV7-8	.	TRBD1	CASSLEGQGLFNEKLFF	TGTGCCAGCAGCTTAGAGGGACAGGGATTGTTTAATGAAAAACTGTTTTTT
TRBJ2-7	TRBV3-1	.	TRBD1	CASSQAFGTDYEQYF	TGTGCCAGCAGCCAAGCATTCGGGACAGACTACGAGCAGTACTTC
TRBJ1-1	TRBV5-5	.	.	CASSFTGVMNTEAFF	TGTGCCAGCAGCTTCACAGGCGTAATGAACACTGAAGCTTTCTTT
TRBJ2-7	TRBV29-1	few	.	CSVGTKRDSSTAEQYF	TGCAGCGTTGGGACAAAGAGGGATAGTTCTACCGCCGAGCAGTACTTC
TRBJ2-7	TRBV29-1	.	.	CSAGPTYEQYF	TGCAGCGCGGGTCCGACCTACGAGCAGTACTTC
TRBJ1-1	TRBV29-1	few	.	CSAAKGLNTEAFF	TGCAGCGCTGCTAAGGGATTGAACACTGAAGCTTTCTTT
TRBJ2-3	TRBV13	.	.	CASSLDTGGSTDTQYF	TGTGCCAGCAGCTTAGATACGGGGGGCTCTACAGATACGCAGTATTTT
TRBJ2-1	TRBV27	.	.	CASSLGAPRAEQFF	TGTGCCAGCAGTTTAGGTGCGCCCAGAGCTGAGCAGTTCTTC
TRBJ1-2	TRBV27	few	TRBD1	CASSFIGTGDEVDGYTF	TGTGCCAGCAGTTTTATAGGGACAGGGGACGAAGTCGATGGCTACACCTTC